One and the same sample provided the 9 T cell receptor beta chains below, sequenced in a study of blood T cell repertoires in COVID-19. Sequencing was performed with immunoSEQ multiplex PCR; in TCRdb, only in-frame clones are kept and a portion is missing. The sample carries under 300,000 clones, under 90% recorded once. Sequences were obtained from PBMCs or T cells enriched from blood (not recorded which). Every receptor here comes from a young man who had recovered from COVID-19.

V gene TRBV15 combines with J gene TRBJ2-2; 9 bases line up with TRBD2. The CDR3 has 17 residues. V lost 0 bases, J lost 5 bases, and 7 bases stayed unmatched. CDR1 and CDR2 (germline): LNHNV, YYDKDF (reference sequence). DNA for the CDR3: TGTGCCACCAGCAGAGATCTGGGACTAGCCTCAACCGGGGAGCTGTTTTTT. It translates to CATSRDLGLASTGELFF.

The V and J genes are TRBV12-3 or TRBV12-4 and TRBJ1-2, with no clear D. This CDR3 contains 13 residues. V was shortened by 3 bases and J by 8 bases, with 13 bases between the two germline ends. The CDR3: CASSFPPYEGYTF. CDR3 coding DNA: TGTGCCAGCAGTTTCCCACCGTACGAGGGCTACACCTTC.

This clone was seen once. The chain uses TRBV4-1 and TRBJ2-7, with 10 bases fitting TRBD1. Germline assignment: CDR1 MGHRA and CDR2 YSYEKL. The trim removed 4 bases at V and 3 bases at J, leaving 15 bases unmatched. This CDR3 spans 18 amino acids. The CDR3 nucleotides are TGCGCCAGCAGCCCCGGCCCTCTTGACCGGGACAGGGGCTACGAGCAGTACTTC. As protein: CASSPGPLDRDRGYEQYF.

The chain joins TRBV6-5 to TRBJ2-5; D is undetermined. The CDR3 loop spans 11 amino acids. Looked up from germline, CDR1 is MNHEY and CDR2 is SVGAGI. Trimming took 6 bases from V and 5 from J, leaving 7 bases between them. CDR3 sequence reads: CASSRGETQYF. The CDR3 nucleotides read TGTGCCAGCAGCCGAGGCGAGACCCAGTACTTC.

This clone has a count of ten or more. The chain recombines TRBV6-5 with TRBJ1-2, with 9 bases identical to TRBD1. CDR1 is MNHEY, CDR2 SVGAGI, per germline. The CDR3 sequence is 14 residues long. Trimming cost V 4 bases and J 7 bases; bases outside gene matches: 7. This CDR3 reads CASSSGTGMIGYTF. The CDR3 DNA follows: TGTGCCAGCAGTTCCGGGACAGGGATGATTGGCTACACCTTC.

This clone was seen only a few times. Other DNA sequences of this sample code for an identical CDR3. V usage is TRBV3-1 (or the pseudogene TRBV3-2) and J usage is TRBJ1-5; D is possibly TRBD1 (5 bases). The CDR3 covers 13 residues. Between the trimmed V and J ends, which lost 4 bases and 6 bases, there was a span of 10 bases. Germline V gene data show CDR1 as LGHDT and CDR2 as YNNKEL (reference sequence). The DNA of the CDR3 is TGTGCCAGCAGCCCAGGAGGGGCTCAGCCCCAGCATTTT. Its translation: CASSPGGAQPQHF.

The V and J genes are TRBV19 and TRBJ2-7, with a possible D match to TRBD2 (6 bases). CDR1 is LNHDA, CDR2 SQIVND, per germline (reference sequence). Trimming left V 5 bases short and J 7 bases short, with 21 bases between. The CDR3 totals 15 residues. The chain's CDR3 is CASSGVGTVAGEQYF. Here the CDR3 DNA reads TGTGCCAGTAGTGGGGTCGGGACGGTGGCGGGGGAGCAGTACTTC.

The chain has TRBV6-5 and TRBJ2-1; a weak D match, TRBD1 (6 bases). The CDR3 loop spans 16 amino acids. Trimming removed 4 bases from V and 0 bases from J, with 13 bases in between. Germline V lookup: CDR1 MNHEY, CDR2 SVGAGI. Written as DNA, the CDR3 is TGTGCCAGCAGTTCAACAGGGAATCCCTCCTACAATGAGCAGTTCTTC. This translates into CASSSTGNPSYNEQFF.

This clone came up once. This chain connects TRBV7-9 to TRBJ1-4; TRBD1 is a possible D gene (5 bases). V gave up 5 bases and J gave up 2 bases, with 9 bases separating them. CDR3 length: 14 residues. CDR1 is SEHNR and CDR2 is FQNEAQ in the germline V gene (reference sequence). The CDR3 here is CASSVQGTNEKLFF. The CDR3, as DNA: TGTGCCAGCAGCGTCCAGGGCACTAATGAAAAACTGTTTTTT.